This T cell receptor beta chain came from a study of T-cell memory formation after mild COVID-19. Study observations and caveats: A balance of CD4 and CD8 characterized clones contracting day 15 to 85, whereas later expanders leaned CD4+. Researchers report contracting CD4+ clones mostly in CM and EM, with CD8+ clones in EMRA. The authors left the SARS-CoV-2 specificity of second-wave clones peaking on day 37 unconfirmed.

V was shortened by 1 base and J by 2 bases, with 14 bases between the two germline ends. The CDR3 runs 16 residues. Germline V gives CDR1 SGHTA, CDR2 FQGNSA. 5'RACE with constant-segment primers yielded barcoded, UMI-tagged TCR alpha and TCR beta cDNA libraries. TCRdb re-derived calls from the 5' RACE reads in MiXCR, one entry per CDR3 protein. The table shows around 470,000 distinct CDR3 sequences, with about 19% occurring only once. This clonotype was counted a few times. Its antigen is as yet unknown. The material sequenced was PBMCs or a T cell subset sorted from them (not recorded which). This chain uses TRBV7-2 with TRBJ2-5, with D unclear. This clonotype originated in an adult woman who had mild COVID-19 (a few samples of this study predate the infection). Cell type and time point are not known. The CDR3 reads CASSLGLDGKQETQYF. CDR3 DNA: TGTGCCAGCAGCTTAGGCCTAGATGGAAAACAAGAGACCCAGTACTTC.